The 21 T cell receptor beta chains reported below all come from one sample, sequenced in a study of shared clonotypes between healthy human individuals. Sequenced by immunoSEQ multiplex PCR; TCRdb stores in-frame clones only, minus some. The profile shows approximately 1,500,000 clones, about 98% of them singletons. The sequencing sample was made of naive CD4+ T cells sorted from blood. Subset denoted: CD45RA+ positively selected. These receptors all come from a man aged 25 to 45 in good health.

J is TRBJ1-2 and V is TRBV5-5, with D tentatively TRBD1 (5 bases). Germline values: CDR1 SGHKS, CDR2 YYEKEE (reference sequence). This CDR3 contains 13 residues. The germline V and J ends were trimmed by 5 bases and 8 bases, with 16 bases remaining between them. CDR3: CASSLTGLVGYTF. CDR3 sequence (DNA): TGTGCCAGCAGTCTTACAGGACTCGTGGGCTACACCTTC.

This chain joins TRBV5-1 and TRBJ2-7, with D perhaps TRBD1 or TRBD2 (5 bases each). V was trimmed by 4 bases and J by 2 bases, leaving 10 bases between them. The CDR3 contains 13 residues. CDR1 and CDR2 (germline): SGHRS, YFSETQ. This chain's CDR3 is CASSGTPPYEQYF. The CDR3 DNA sequence: TGCGCCAGCAGCGGGACCCCACCCTACGAGCAGTACTTC.

This rearrangement joins TRBV11-2 to TRBJ2-1; the D gene is possibly TRBD2 (6 bases). CDR1 SGHAT and CDR2 FQNNGV come from the germline V gene. The V gene lost 5 bases and the J gene lost 10 bases, with 21 bases spanning the gap. The CDR3 loop spans 15 amino acids. CDR3 nucleotides: TGTGCCAGCAGCAGACTTCCGGGACTCAAAGGAGAGCAGTTCTTC. Translating gives CASSRLPGLKGEQFF.

The chain employs TRBV21-1 and TRBJ1-5. TRBV21-1 is given as a pseudogene. The CDR3 extends over 16 amino acids. CDR3 bases: TGTGCCAGCAGCAAAGCGCGGCCAGCCCCCAATCAGCCCCAGCATTTT. Encoded protein: CASSKARPAPNQPQHF.

This rearrangement joins TRBV15 to TRBJ2-1; 7 nucleotides match TRBD2. This CDR3 has 16 amino acids. After removal of 5 bases from V and 2 bases from J, the junction contained 9 bases not matched to a gene. Germline CDR1 and CDR2: LNHNV and YYDKDF (reference sequence). CDR3 loop: CATSQHRAGAYNEQFF. CDR3 in DNA: TGTGCCACCAGCCAACATCGGGCGGGAGCCTACAATGAGCAGTTCTTC.

The chain couples TRBV6-6 to TRBJ2-1, with 9 bases matching TRBD2. V gave up 4 bases and J gave up 7 bases; unmatched junction bases: 11. This CDR3 has 16 residues. Germline V CDR1 and CDR2: MNHNY, SVGAGI (reference sequence). In DNA form, the CDR3 reads TGTGCCAGCAGTTTCCCCGCGATAGCGGGAGAAAATGAGCAGTTCTTC. Translation gives CASSFPAIAGENEQFF.

This chain joins TRBV27 and TRBJ1-5, with a possible D match to TRBD1 (5 bases). V dropped 4 bases and J dropped 5 bases, with 12 bases sitting between them. CDR1 is MNHEY, CDR2 SMNVEV, per germline (reference sequence). CDR3 size: 14 residues. The CDR3, as DNA: TGTGCCAGCAGTTCTGACAAGGGGCATCAGCCCCAGCATTTT. This sequence encodes CASSSDKGHQPQHF.

The CDR3 DNA reads TGTGCCAGCAGCGCGGGAGGGGTTATGGGCGAGCAGTACTTC. Its protein product is CASSAGGVMGEQYF. The chain joins TRBV9 to TRBJ2-7; TRBD2 agrees at 8 bases. With 3 bases clipped from V and 6 bases from J, the junction kept 8 bases outside the gene matches. Germline assignment: CDR1 SGDLS and CDR2 YYNGEE. The CDR3 covers 14 residues.

The V call is TRBV27, the J call TRBJ2-7, with 9 bases identical to TRBD1. Germline V gene data show CDR1 as MNHEY and CDR2 as SMNVEV (reference sequence). J lost 9 bases, V lost 1 base, and 13 bases had no gene match. This CDR3 region has 16 residues. CDR3: CASSLYPGQGLNGQYF. CDR3 in DNA: TGTGCCAGCAGTTTATATCCGGGACAGGGCTTGAATGGGCAGTACTTC.

The chain joins TRBV29-1 to TRBJ2-7; 10 bases are shared with TRBD2. There are 16 residues in the CDR3. Germline loops: CDR1 SQVTM, CDR2 ANQGSEA. Trimming took 4 bases from V and 0 from J; bases not matched to a gene: 9. The CDR3 region is CSVGGLAARPSYEQYF. CDR3 DNA sequence: TGCAGCGTTGGTGGACTAGCGGCACGACCCTCCTACGAGCAGTACTTC.

This CDR3 is CASRPHAGTSGVGTDTQYF. The CDR3, as DNA: TGTGCCAGCAGGCCGCACGCCGGGACTAGCGGGGTAGGGACAGATACGCAGTATTTT. V and J are TRBV28 and TRBJ2-3; TRBD2 agrees at 13 bases. Unmatched junction bases numbered 15, after V lost 6 bases and J lost 3 bases. The CDR3 has 19 residues. The germline gives CDR1 MDHEN, CDR2 SYDVKM.

This chain links TRBV10-3 with TRBJ1-2; D not resolved. Trimming pared 8 bases from V and 1 base from J, leaving 17 bases between. CDR1 and CDR2 from the germline V gene are ENHRY and SYGVKD. The CDR3 covers 15 residues. The CDR3 DNA follows: TGTGCCATCGGATCCGACGTCAACTTTAACTATGGCTACACCTTC. The encoded protein is CAIGSDVNFNYGYTF.

The chain is built from TRBV28 and TRBJ2-7, with D maybe TRBD1 (6 bases). From germline, CDR1 is MDHEN and CDR2 SYDVKM. V lost 6 bases to trimming and J lost 3 bases, with 21 bases between them. CDR3 length: 16 residues. This chain's CDR3 is CASRATKGHQHYEQYF. Here the CDR3 DNA reads TGTGCCAGCAGAGCGACAAAGGGACACCAGCACTACGAGCAGTACTTC. Combining the CDR3 with reference TRBV28 and TRBJ2-7 gives the whole variable domain DVKVTQSSRYLVKRTGEKVFLECVQDMDHENMFWYRQDPGLGLRLIYFSYDVKMKEKGDIPEGYSVSREKKERFSLILESASTNQTSMYLCASRATKGHQHYEQYFGPGTRLTVT.

The rearrangement links TRBV7-3 to TRBJ1-4; D perhaps matches TRBD1 (5 bases). The CDR3 is 14 residues long. Trimming left V 8 bases short and J 11 bases short, with 21 bases between. Germline V gives CDR1 SGHTA, CDR2 FQGTGA. The CDR3 DNA sequence: TGTGCCAGCCTCAGGGTTTTCTTTGGTAGGAAACTGTTTTTT. Protein product: CASLRVFFGRKLFF.

This clone occurred once. This chain uses TRBV15 with TRBJ1-1, with TRBD1 matching over 7 bases. J was trimmed by 4 bases and V by 0 bases; bases with no gene match: 2. Germline lookup yields CDR1 LNHNV and CDR2 YYDKDF (reference sequence). The CDR3 has 14 amino acids. CDR3 DNA sequence: TGTGCCACCAGCAGAGAGACAGGGTTCACTGAAGCTTTCTTT. Translation: CATSRETGFTEAFF.

J is TRBJ2-7 and V is TRBV27; 9 bases are a match to TRBD2. The CDR3 spans 18 residues. Losses at the gene ends were 0 bases for V and 3 bases for J; bases not matched to a gene: 12. Germline V gives CDR1 MNHEY, CDR2 SMNVEV (reference sequence). The CDR3 DNA reads TGTGCCAGCAGTTTATCAGGAGTGGGCGGGAGGGCCCACTACGAGCAGTACTTC. The encoded protein is CASSLSGVGGRAHYEQYF.

The chain carries TRBV11-2 and TRBJ1-1; D not certain. The CDR3 sequence is 13 residues long. With 1 base removed from V and 1 base from J, the gap between germline ends came to 4 bases. From germline, CDR1 is SGHAT and CDR2 FQNNGV. The CDR3 DNA sequence: TGTGCCAGCAGCTTAGCTCGGAACACTGAAGCTTTCTTT. Translating gives CASSLARNTEAFF.

V is TRBV5-5 and J is TRBJ1-4; D may be TRBD1 (5 bases). V lost 4 bases to trimming and J lost 3 bases, with 10 bases between them. The CDR3 extends over 14 amino acids. CDR1 and CDR2 from the germline V gene are SGHKS and YYEKEE (reference sequence). The CDR3: CASSDGTPNEKLFF. CDR3 nucleotides: TGTGCCAGCAGCGACGGGACGCCTAATGAAAAACTGTTTTTT.

The chain recombines TRBV11-3 with TRBJ1-5; TRBD1 is a possible D gene (6 bases). Trimming took off 7 bases at V and 2 bases at J, with 24 bases between the two ends. Germline lookup yields CDR1 SGHNT and CDR2 YENEEA. The CDR3 length is 18 residues. This CDR3 reads CASIETGLIFFGNQPQHF. CDR3 DNA: TGTGCCAGCATCGAGACAGGACTAATCTTCTTCGGCAATCAGCCCCAGCATTTT.

The V and J genes are TRBV2 and TRBJ1-4; D ambiguous. Trimming removed 0 bases at V and 10 bases at J, with 12 bases between. The CDR3 totals 14 residues. Germline CDR1 and CDR2: SNHLY and FYNNEI. The DNA for the CDR3 is TGTGCCAGCAGTGAAGCGCTTAGGGTGGGAAAACTGTTTTTT. It is translated as CASSEALRVGKLFF.

A word on this clone: Other DNA sequences in the same sample also yield this CDR3. This chain joins TRBV7-2 and TRBJ1-5; D gene unclear. Trimming pared 1 base from V and 2 bases from J, leaving 6 bases between. The V gene's germline CDR1 is SGHTA and CDR2 FQGNSA. The CDR3 runs 14 residues. The CDR3 DNA sequence: TGTGCCAGCAGCTTAGGGCGGGGCAATCAGCCCCAGCATTTT. Its protein is CASSLGRGNQPQHF.